This TCR beta chain stems from a study of blood T cell repertoires in COVID-19. Here immunoSEQ multiplex PCR was the method, and the copy in TCRdb shows in-frame clones only, minus some. The data contain some 150,000 clones, approximately 82% of them singletons. Looked up from germline, CDR1 is MNHNY and CDR2 is SVGAGI (reference sequence). This CDR3 is built from 14 residues. The trim removed 4 bases at V and 8 bases at J, leaving 6 bases unmatched. The clonotype comes from a woman aged 50 to 65 with acute or convalescent COVID-19. This chain joins TRBV6-6 and TRBJ2-2; 8 bases fit TRBD1. The sequencing input was peripheral blood. CDR3 nucleotide sequence: TGTGCCAGCAGTTCCAGGGGGCTTTCAGGGGAGCTGTTTTTT. This gives the protein CASSSRGLSGELFF.